This record looks at one T cell receptor (beta chain) sequence and its context. Methods used by the authors: Amplification of reference gene primers was used by the study to estimate nucleated cell counts. Only in-frame clones appear in the TCRdb table, and some are missing; sequencing was by immunoSEQ multiplex PCR. Clonal size and the V and J genes are those of that table, whereas D and trimming came from the DNA. The table lists 50,000 or so clones, roughly 80% of them singletons. Per germline, CDR1 SGHRS and CDR2 YFSETQ. There are 14 residues in the CDR3. The V end lost 5 bases, the J end lost 2 bases, and 12 bases lay between the germline ends. The data are from a study of blood T cell repertoires in COVID-19. Study-wide background: Samples representing acute and convalescent COVID-19 were sourced from the United States, Italy and Spain. The cDNA or gDNA used as material had been derived from T cells, B-cell-depleted T cells, or PBMCs.

This receptor was taken from a man aged 35-49 years with acute or convalescent COVID-19. The chain has TRBV5-1 and TRBJ2-3, with a tentative D call TRBD1 (6 bases). Sequences were obtained from peripheral blood. For the CDR3, the DNA is TGCGCCAGCAGGGGGACATTCCTCACAGATACGCAGTATTTT. Protein: CASRGTFLTDTQYF.